The rows below give T cell receptor beta chains drawn from one sample of a study of cytomegalovirus exposure and HLA in healthy donors. The table came from immunoSEQ multiplex PCR; TCRdb's copy has only in-frame clones and leaves some out. The sample includes approximately 97,000 clones, just under 80% seen only once; the top ten take roughly 4.3%. Material for sequencing was PBMCs. The receptors were sampled from a woman aged 40 to 50 in good health and CMV-seropositive. CDR3s include the opening cysteine and the closing phenylalanine or tryptophan. The order of the fields is clone size, J gene, D gene, V gene, CDR3 DNA, CDR3 protein. D genes are given only for firm matches. Rows give clone size only sometimes, using once, few, many, or a class for an expanded clone.

-,TRBJ2-1,-,TRBV27,TGTGCCAGCAGTTTGAGTGGTGTCAATGAGCAGTTCTTC,CASSLSGVNEQFF
few,TRBJ2-7,-,TRBV5-6,TGTGCCAGCAGCTTTTCCGGGCTGGAGGGCTACGAGCAGTACTTC,CASSFSGLEGYEQYF
-,TRBJ2-1,TRBD2,TRBV7-7,TGTGCCAGCAGCTTAGAGGGACTAGCGGGAGACTATGAGCAGTTCTTC,CASSLEGLAGDYEQFF
-,TRBJ2-2,-,TRBV5-4,TGTGCCAGCAGCGCCTACTTTAGAGTGAACACCGGGGAGCTGTTTTTT,CASSAYFRVNTGELFF
-,TRBJ2-1,TRBD2,TRBV10-3,TGTGCCATCAGTGACTCTAGCGGGTCCTACAATGAGCAGTTCTTC,CAISDSSGSYNEQFF
-,TRBJ2-1,TRBD2,TRBV5-1,TGCGCCAGCAGGTCAGTCCAGACTAGCGGGGTTAATGAGCAGTTCTTC,CASRSVQTSGVNEQFF
-,TRBJ2-3,-,TRBV4-1,TGCGCCAGCAGCCAAGAGATGGCTAGCGACTTCACAGATACGCAGTATTTT,CASSQEMASDFTDTQYF
-,TRBJ1-1,-,TRBV2,TGTGCCAGCAGCGGAAGACACATGAACACTGAAGCTTTCTTT,CASSGRHMNTEAFF
-,TRBJ2-7,TRBD1,TRBV4-2,TGTGCCAGCAGCCAAGGGACAGGGACCTACGAGCAGTACTTC,CASSQGTGTYEQYF
-,TRBJ1-3,-,TRBV29-1,TGCAGCGTGTGGGGGGATACAGGAAACACCATATATTTT,CSVWGDTGNTIYF
-,TRBJ2-7,-,TRBV2,TGTGCCAGCAGACAAGAGGGGAGGAACGAGCAGTACTTC,CASRQEGRNEQYF
-,TRBJ2-2,-,TRBV10-3,TGTGCCAACAGAGTTGACAGGACCGGGGAGCTGTTTTTT,CANRVDRTGELFF
-,TRBJ2-7,-,TRBV7-9,TGTGCCAGCAACCGGGACTTCGACGAGCAGTACTTC,CASNRDFDEQYF
-,TRBJ1-6,-,TRBV6-5,TGTGCCAGCAGCAGACAGGAAAGGCAATCACCCCTCCACTTT,CASSRQERQSPLHF
-,TRBJ1-1,TRBD1,TRBV30,TGTGCCTGGAGGAGACAGGGCCGTGACACTGAAGCTTTCTTT,CAWRRQGRDTEAFF
few,TRBJ1-2,-,TRBV5-4,TGTGCCAGCAGCCTGCGGGGGGCCAGTGGCTACACCTTC,CASSLRGASGYTF
-,TRBJ1-4,TRBD1,TRBV5-1,TGCGCCAGCAGGGGAAGGACAGGGACTAATGAAAAACTGTTTTTT,CASRGRTGTNEKLFF
few,TRBJ1-3,-,TRBV4-1,TGCGCCAGCAGCACGACAGACACCTCTGGAAACACCATATATTTT,CASSTTDTSGNTIYF
-,TRBJ1-2,TRBD1,TRBV6-5,TGTGCCAGCAGTTACTCCTACAGGGGAGAGACGGATGGCTACACCTTC,CASSYSYRGETDGYTF
-,TRBJ1-1,-,TRBV6-5,TGTGCCAGCAGTTACCAACACGGGTACACTGAAGCTTTCTTT,CASSYQHGYTEAFF
-,TRBJ2-7,TRBD1,TRBV6-5,TGTGCCAGCAGTTACCGGGGGACAGGCGTCTCCTACGAGCAGTACTTC,CASSYRGTGVSYEQYF
once,TRBJ1-2,-,TRBV28,TGTGCCAGCAGTTTACGGACACCAACTAACTATGGCTACACCTTC,CASSLRTPTNYGYTF
-,TRBJ2-7,-,TRBV2,TGTGCCAGCAGTGAAGGGAGGGGGCGCCCCGGCGAGCAGTACTTC,CASSEGRGRPGEQYF
-,TRBJ1-2,-,TRBV9,TGTGCCAGCAGCGTGGCAGGCCATCCTTCTAACTATGGCTACACCTTC,CASSVAGHPSNYGYTF
-,TRBJ2-3,TRBD2,TRBV2,TGTGCCAGCAGTGAGGGTCCAGCGGGAGCTTTAGTATACGGTATGGTGGATACGCAGTATTTT,CASSEGPAGALVYGMVDTQYF
-,TRBJ2-1,-,TRBV10-3,TGTGCCATCAGTGAACAGGACCAAACGAACAATGAGCAGTTCTTC,CAISEQDQTNNEQFF
-,TRBJ1-1,-,TRBV19,TGTGCCAGTAGTATTGGTAACAGGCCCCTGAACACTGAAGCTTTCTTT,CASSIGNRPLNTEAFF
-,TRBJ1-1,TRBD1,TRBV6-1,TGTGCCAGCAGTGAGCAGGGGGTAGAAGCTTTCTTT,CASSEQGVEAFF
-,TRBJ1-2,-,TRBV5-4,TGTGCCAGCAGCTTGACAGGGCATGGCTACACCTTC,CASSLTGHGYTF
-,TRBJ2-5,-,TRBV25-1,TGTGCCAGCAGTGAATACGGGGGCCAAGAGACCCAGTACTTC,CASSEYGGQETQYF
-,TRBJ2-3,TRBD2,TRBV18,TGTGCCAGCTCACCGAGAGTAGCGGGCACTAGCACAGATACGCAGTATTTT,CASSPRVAGTSTDTQYF
-,TRBJ2-7,-,TRBV6-1,TGTGCCAGCAGGGAAGAGTTAGCTGGCTACGAGCAGTACTTC,CASREELAGYEQYF
once,TRBJ1-2,TRBD1,TRBV28,TGTGCCAGCAGAACGGGACAGGACGCTAACTATGGCTACACCTTC,CASRTGQDANYGYTF
-,TRBJ1-1,-,TRBV19,TGTGCCAGTAGTATTTTCCCAGGGGTGAACACTGAAGCTTTCTTT,CASSIFPGVNTEAFF
-,TRBJ1-5,-,TRBV28,TGTGCCAGCAGTACAGGATTTAGCAATCAGCCCCAGCATTTT,CASSTGFSNQPQHF
-,TRBJ2-2,-,TRBV5-4,TGTGCCAGCAGCCCGGGGGGACCGTCAGGGGTTGGCGGGGAGCTGTTTTTT,CASSPGGPSGVGGELFF
-,TRBJ2-5,-,TRBV9,TGTGCCAGCTCCCGGGGAAGTCGAGAGGCCCAGTACTTC,CASSRGSREAQYF
-,TRBJ2-7,TRBD2,TRBV27,TGTGCCAGCAGCAGCCGAGGCCTAGCGGGGGCCTACGAGCAGTACTTC,CASSSRGLAGAYEQYF
-,TRBJ1-2,TRBD1,TRBV28,TGTGCCAGCAGTTTATTAGGGGACAGGGGGCGCTTGGGCGGCTACACCTTC,CASSLLGDRGRLGGYTF
-,TRBJ2-1,-,TRBV7-5,TGTGCCAGAAGCTTGGGGACAGCGACCCGACACCTCCTTTCCTACAATGAGCAGTTCTTC,CARSLGTATRHLLSYNEQFF
once,TRBJ2-7,-,TRBV14,TGTGCCAGCAGCCAAGGTGCCCCAACAGGGCGCGCCTACGAGCAGTACTTC,CASSQGAPTGRAYEQYF
-,TRBJ1-2,-,TRBV27,TGTGCCAGCAGTCCTCCCCCTGTAGAGGGCACTAACTATGGCTACACCTTC,CASSPPPVEGTNYGYTF
-,TRBJ2-2,TRBD2,TRBV19,TGTGCCAGTTTGGGACTAGGGCGTAGTGGGGAGCTGTTTTTT,CASLGLGRSGELFF
-,TRBJ2-7,TRBD2,TRBV7-8,TGTGCCAGCAGCTCCTCCGGGACTAGCGCCTACGAGCAGTACTTC,CASSSSGTSAYEQYF
-,TRBJ2-5,-,TRBV29-1,TGCAGCGTTTTGGGGGGAGTCGGTCAAGAGACCCAGTACTTC,CSVLGGVGQETQYF
once,TRBJ2-3,-,TRBV19,TGTGCCAGTAGTATACTAGCGCTATCCACAGATACGCAGTATTTT,CASSILALSTDTQYF
-,TRBJ2-7,TRBD2,TRBV19,TGTGCCAGTAGTATGGTGGGAGGGTGGGTGCAGTACTTC,CASSMVGGWVQYF
few,TRBJ1-1,-,TRBV30,TGTGCCTGGAGTGTCTTGAACACTGAAGCTTTCTTT,CAWSVLNTEAFF
-,TRBJ2-3,TRBD2,TRBV5-1,TGCGCCAGCAGCTTCTATTCTAGCGGGACTTACACAGATACGCAGTATTTT,CASSFYSSGTYTDTQYF
-,TRBJ2-5,-,TRBV4-1,TGCGCCAGCAGCCAAGGGTCAGGTGAGGAGACCCAGTACTTC,CASSQGSGEETQYF
-,TRBJ2-7,-,TRBV6-6,TGTGCCAGCAGTTACTCATCCTCGAGCTCCTACGAGCAGTACTTC,CASSYSSSSSYEQYF
-,TRBJ1-1,TRBD1,TRBV5-4,TGTGCCAGCAGCTTACCCGGGAGACAGGGATCAGCTGAAGCTTTCTTT,CASSLPGRQGSAEAFF
-,TRBJ1-2,-,TRBV27,TGTGCCAGCAGCCCAACTGAGGCAGGGGCAGCAAATGGCTACACCTTC,CASSPTEAGAANGYTF
-,TRBJ2-2,TRBD1,TRBV25-1,TGTGCCAGCAGTGCTGGACAGGGCCACACCGGGGAGCTGTTTTTT,CASSAGQGHTGELFF
-,TRBJ2-2,TRBD2,TRBV18,TGTGCCAGCTCACCCCTCGGACTAGCCCGCAGTTCGAACACCGGGGAGCTGTTTTTT,CASSPLGLARSSNTGELFF
-,TRBJ2-1,TRBD2,TRBV30,TGTGCCTGGGCGGGACTAGCGTTGTTCGATGAGCAGTTCTTC,CAWAGLALFDEQFF
-,TRBJ2-1,TRBD2,TRBV5-1,TGCGCCAGCAGCCCTTTAGCGGGAACCTACAATGAGCAGTTCTTC,CASSPLAGTYNEQFF
-,TRBJ1-1,-,TRBV6-1,TGTGCCAGCAGTGAAGGGCCGGAGGGTCGGGCTTTCTTT,CASSEGPEGRAFF
-,TRBJ2-5,TRBD2,TRBV7-3,TGTGCCAGCAGCTTAAGAGTCGCGGGGGGGGAGACCCAGTACTTC,CASSLRVAGGETQYF